This T cell receptor (beta chain) came from a study of T cell repertoires in cytomegalovirus infection. Study-level information: TCR beta signatures that were public indicated CMV infection and matching HLA type.

Findings of the study overall: Summed public TCR beta family frequency identified CMV carriers bearing the relevant HLA. The ex vivo response was dominated by HLA-C-restricted CMV-specific TCR beta clonotypes.

This clonotype was detected ten times or more. Its matching antigen is unknown. TCRdb re-called the reads through MiXCR, storing one row per CDR3 protein. Among about 180,000 distinct CDR3 sequences, about 18% were seen once, and the ten largest hold less than 25%. The CDR3 is 11 amino acids. V lost 0 bases and J 5 bases, leaving 2 bases between the germline ends. The chain carries TRBV12-3 or TRBV12-4 and TRBJ2-7, with D unresolved. The sample taken for sequencing was CD8+ T cells from PBMCs. This sequence was found in a human donor in good health (CMV status not recorded). Some clones in this sample may be carry-over from other donors' samples. The CDR3 loop reads CASSLADEQYF. For the CDR3, the DNA is TGTGCCAGCAGTTTAGCCGACGAGCAGTACTTC.